This passage covers 23 T cell receptor beta chains from one sample sequenced in a study of T cell responses to AZD1222 COVID-19 vaccine. Some clones are missing from TCRdb's copy, which holds only in-frame ones; the method was immunoSEQ multiplex PCR. The top ten clones hold under 6% of a sample with roughly 150,000 clones, 94% of them seen once. The sequencing used peripheral blood, collected 28 days after the second AZD1222 dose. The receptors shown here come from an adult who received the AZD1222 COVID-19 vaccine.

This sequence joins TRBV9 and TRBJ2-3; D gene uncertain. The CDR3 is 16 amino acids. Trimming cost V 3 bases and J 0 bases, with 14 bases left between them. The germline V gene encodes CDR1 SGDLS and CDR2 YYNGEE. CDR3 region: CASSAAPGASTDTQYF. CDR3 coding DNA: TGTGCCAGCAGCGCTGCACCGGGCGCGAGCACAGATACGCAGTATTTT. The whole variable domain, filled in from reference TRBV9 and TRBJ2-3, reads DSGVTQTPKHLITATGQRVTLRCSPRSGDLSVYWYQQSLDQGLQFLIQYYNGEERAKGNILERFSAQQFPDLHSELNLSSLELGDSALYFCASSAAPGASTDTQYFGPGTRLTVL.

This chain links TRBV19 with TRBJ2-5; 7 nucleotides agree with TRBD1. In germline, CDR1 is LNHDA, CDR2 SQIVND (reference sequence). The CDR3 contains 15 residues. Trimming at V came to 6 bases and at J to 4 bases, leaving 11 bases not matched to a gene. The CDR3 bases are TGTGCCAGTAGCCCCACACGACGACAGGGAGAGACCCAGTACTTC. It specifies CASSPTRRQGETQYF. Complete variable domain (other parts from reference TRBV19 and TRBJ2-5): DGGITQSPKYLFRKEGQNVTLSCEQNLNHDAMYWYRQDPGQGLRLIYYSQIVNDFQKGDIAEGYSVSREKKESFPLTVTSAQKNPTAFYLCASSPTRRQGETQYFGPGTRLLVL.

This sequence joins TRBV5-4 and TRBJ2-3, with 13 bases lining up with TRBD2. CDR1 and CDR2 (germline): SGHNT, YYREEE (reference sequence). This CDR3 spans 16 amino acids. V dropped 5 bases and J dropped 4; count of bases not matched to a gene: 7. CDR3 bases: TGTGCCAGCAGACCACGGACTAGCGGGAGCGCAGATACGCAGTATTTT. The encoded protein is CASRPRTSGSADTQYF.

The V and J genes are TRBV9 and TRBJ1-1; D unclear. This CDR3 spans 12 amino acids. Germline V gene data show CDR1 as SGDLS and CDR2 as YYNGEE. With 0 bases removed from V and 6 bases from J, the gap between germline ends came to 6 bases. CDR3 sequence (DNA): TGTGCCAGCAGCGTAGACGGGCCTGAAGCTTTCTTT. It is translated as CASSVDGPEAFF.

This clone was observed once. The genes are TRBV4-2 and TRBJ2-7; perhaps TRBD1 as D (6 bases). Trimming cost V 3 bases and J 4 bases, with 10 bases left between them. Germline V gene sequence: CDR1 LGHNA, CDR2 YNFKEQ. This CDR3 has 13 amino acids. CDR3 in DNA: TGTGCCAGCAGCCACCAGGGGTCGTACGAGCAGTACTTC. Its protein product is CASSHQGSYEQYF.

This rearrangement joins TRBV27 to TRBJ2-7; D gene unclear. From germline, CDR1 is MNHEY and CDR2 SMNVEV (reference sequence). The CDR3 contains 13 residues. V lost 2 bases, J lost 6 bases, and 11 bases lay in between. The CDR3 sequence is CASSLKRNGEQYF. The CDR3 coding sequence is TGTGCCAGCAGTTTAAAGAGGAATGGCGAGCAGTACTTC.

V and J are TRBV9 and TRBJ2-4; D uncertain. V was shortened by 0 bases and J by 0 bases, with 7 bases between the two germline ends. This CDR3 comprises 15 residues. Germline lookup yields CDR1 SGDLS and CDR2 YYNGEE. The CDR3 here is CASSVDVLAKNIQYF. The CDR3 DNA reads as TGTGCCAGCAGCGTAGATGTGTTAGCCAAAAACATTCAGTACTTC. Variable domain in full (rest from reference TRBV9 and TRBJ2-4): DSGVTQTPKHLITATGQRVTLRCSPRSGDLSVYWYQQSLDQGLQFLIQYYNGEERAKGNILERFSAQQFPDLHSELNLSSLELGDSALYFCASSVDVLAKNIQYFGAGTRLSVL.

The rearrangement uses TRBV9 and TRBJ2-7, with D unresolved. V was pared by 7 bases and J by 1 base, with 6 bases between. Germline-derived CDR1 and CDR2 are SGDLS and YYNGEE. The CDR3 loop spans 11 amino acids. The CDR3, as DNA: TGTGCCAGCTCCGGGTCCTACGAGCAGTACTTC. This sequence encodes CASSGSYEQYF.

J is TRBJ1-5 and V is TRBV5-1; D not resolved. V was trimmed by 0 bases and J by 7 bases, leaving 17 bases between them. Per germline, CDR1 SGHRS and CDR2 YFSETQ. This CDR3 has 16 amino acids. The CDR3 DNA reads as TGCGCCAGCAGCTTGGATGGCCAGGACCTGGCACAGCCCCAGCATTTT. Its translation is CASSLDGQDLAQPQHF.

The rearrangement links TRBV10-1 to TRBJ1-5; the D is unclear. The CDR3 totals 14 residues. The V gene lost 3 bases and the J gene lost 3 bases, with 9 bases spanning the gap. The germline gives CDR1 WNHNN, CDR2 SYGVQD (reference sequence). This CDR3 is CASSEYGPNQPQHF. The DNA of the CDR3 is TGCGCCAGCAGTGAATACGGTCCCAATCAGCCCCAGCATTTT.

In this sample, this clone turned up once. This chain links TRBV5-1 with TRBJ2-5; no definite D call. The CDR3 contains 17 residues. Trimming took 1 base from V and 5 from J, leaving 21 bases between them. Germline V gene sequence: CDR1 SGHRS, CDR2 YFSETQ. CDR3 DNA sequence: TGCGCCAGCAGCTTGCTTTTCCTTTACTCCCTATTCGAGACCCAGTACTTC. As protein: CASSLLFLYSLFETQYF.

The chain combines TRBV6-1 with TRBJ1-1; 8 positions match TRBD1. J was trimmed by 5 bases and V by 3 bases; bases with no gene match: 2. Germline V CDR1 and CDR2: MNHNS, SASEGT. The CDR3 is 13 residues long. CDR3 sequence reads: CASSEHRGTEAFF. CDR3 nucleotide sequence: TGTGCCAGCAGTGAGCACAGGGGGACTGAAGCTTTCTTT.

J is TRBJ2-1 and V is TRBV6-6, with 10 bases fitting TRBD2. The CDR3 runs to 16 residues. The V and J ends lost 4 bases and 7 bases, in that order; junction bases with no gene match: 10. Germline assignment: CDR1 MNHNY and CDR2 SVGAGI (reference sequence). DNA for the CDR3: TGTGCCAGCAGTTGGGGAACTAGCGGGAACGGTAATGAGCAGTTCTTC. Translation gives CASSWGTSGNGNEQFF.

The rearrangement links TRBV11-2 to TRBJ1-1; D perhaps matches TRBD1 (6 bases). Germline V CDR1 and CDR2: SGHAT, FQNNGV. The CDR3 runs 13 residues. The V end was cut by 3 bases, the J end by 5 bases, with 10 bases between. CDR3 in amino acids: CASSFSGDTEAFF. The DNA of the CDR3 is TGTGCCAGCAGCTTCTCAGGGGATACTGAAGCTTTCTTT.

The gene calls are TRBV28 and TRBJ1-1, with 7 positions matching TRBD1. With 4 bases clipped from V and 1 base from J, the junction kept 18 bases outside the gene matches. CDR1 MDHEN and CDR2 SYDVKM come from the germline V gene. The CDR3 is 19 amino acids. The CDR3 loop is CASSWFKPRQGGGNTEAFF. The DNA of the CDR3 is TGTGCCAGCAGTTGGTTCAAACCCAGACAGGGTGGGGGGAACACTGAAGCTTTCTTT.

The chain links TRBV7-6 to TRBJ1-1; 8 bases are shared with TRBD1. Germline loops: CDR1 SGHVS, CDR2 FNYEAQ. The CDR3 totals 15 residues. After removal of 4 bases from V and 1 base from J, the junction contained 5 bases not matched to a gene. This CDR3 is CASSSTGAENTEAFF. CDR3 DNA: TGTGCCAGCAGCTCGACAGGGGCTGAGAACACTGAAGCTTTCTTT.

CDR3 in DNA: TGTGCCAGCAGCCCCGGGGTAGCGGGAGCCCACTATTTTGCCTACAATGAGCAGTTCTTC. Translation: CASSPGVAGAHYFAYNEQFF. The chain is built from TRBV6-2 or TRBV6-3 and TRBJ2-1; TRBD2 aligns across 9 bases. The CDR3 contains 20 residues. V was pared by 6 bases and J by 2 bases, with 20 bases of the junction left unmatched. The germline gives CDR1 MNHEY, CDR2 SVGEGT.

The V gene is TRBV28, the J gene TRBJ1-1; D not certain. CDR1 MDHEN and CDR2 SYDVKM come from the germline V gene. Trimming left V 6 bases short and J 1 base short, with 9 bases between. The CDR3 runs 13 residues. The CDR3 DNA sequence: TGTGCCAGCAGCCCCTTCAGGAACACTGAAGCTTTCTTT. Protein sequence: CASSPFRNTEAFF.

This clone is a singleton in its sample. This chain connects TRBV27 to TRBJ1-2, with TRBD1 identical over 7 bases. The CDR3 length is 13 residues. CDR1 is MNHEY, CDR2 SMNVEV, per germline (reference sequence). The V gene end was trimmed by 7 bases and the J gene end by 4 bases; junction bases not matched to a gene: 6. The DNA of the CDR3 is TGTGCCAGCAAAACAGGGGATGGCTATGGCTACACCTTC. Its translation: CASKTGDGYGYTF.

The rearrangement links TRBV20-1 to TRBJ1-2, with D possibly matching TRBD1 (5 bases). The CDR3 loop spans 11 amino acids. The germline V gene has CDR1 DFQATT and CDR2 SNEGSKA (reference sequence). V lost 5 bases to trimming and J lost 8 bases, with 12 bases between them. This chain's CDR3 is CSAGAGWGYTF. The CDR3 DNA reads as TGCAGTGCTGGGGCGGGTTGGGGCTACACCTTC.

The chain carries TRBV30 and TRBJ1-5; TRBD1 matches 7 bases. The ends lost 3 bases at V and 9 bases at J; junction bases unmatched: 11. The CDR3 sequence is 14 residues long. Per the germline V gene, CDR1 is GTSNPN and CDR2 is SVGIG (reference sequence). This chain's CDR3 is CAWSPGQAGGPQHF. CDR3 sequence (DNA): TGTGCCTGGAGCCCCGGACAGGCGGGTGGGCCCCAGCATTTT. Using reference TRBV30 and TRBJ1-5 for the parts outside the CDR3, the full variable domain is SQTIHQWPATLVQPVGSPLSLECTVEGTSNPNLYWYRQAAGRGLQLLFYSVGIGQISSEVPQNLSASRPQDRQFILSSKKLLLSDSGFYLCAWSPGQAGGPQHFGDGTRLSIL.

The chain links TRBV11-1 to TRBJ2-3; TRBD2 is a possible D gene (6 bases). The CDR3 sequence is 15 residues long. Germline CDR1 reads SGHAT; CDR2 reads FQDESV (reference sequence). Trimming took 8 bases from V and 0 from J, leaving 15 bases between them. CDR3 sequence (DNA): TGTGCCAGCGGTTTAGGAGGGGTTAGCACAGATACGCAGTATTTT. This codes for CASGLGGVSTDTQYF.

This clone was detected only once. The chain carries TRBV2 and TRBJ1-5, with 8 bases aligning to TRBD1. Germline V lookup: CDR1 SNHLY, CDR2 FYNNEI. Trimming removed 6 bases from V and 0 bases from J; junction bases left unmatched: 10. The CDR3 runs to 17 residues. The CDR3 reads CASSRQGMEGSNQPQHF. The CDR3 region has the DNA TGTGCCAGCAGCCGACAGGGGATGGAAGGTAGCAATCAGCCCCAGCATTTT.